This TCR beta chain was profiled in a study of shared clonotypes between healthy human individuals. The wider study: Each donor's CD4 naive and CD4 memory cells filled three plates apiece, CD8 naive two, and CD8 memory one. The study's findings and limits: Richness estimates generally favored naive over memory subsets.

Deep was the level at which the assay was run. Measured with immunoSEQ multiplex PCR; TCRdb has only the in-frame clones, and not every one. This table holds hundreds of thousands of clones, 73% found once. Trimming took 4 bases from V and 2 from J, leaving 8 bases between them. Germline V CDR1 and CDR2: SQVTM, ANQGSEA. The CDR3 is 12 amino acids. This clone was counted between two and nine times. What it binds is not known. All participating donors were Caucasian adults from Nashville, Tennessee. This receptor was identified in a woman under 40 in good health. The chain has TRBV29-1 and TRBJ1-2; D is perhaps TRBD1 (5 bases). The specimen sequenced was memory CD4+ T cells sorted from blood. The subset was: CD45RA-negative fraction. CDR3 in DNA: TGCAGCGTTGTTCGGGGGAACTATGGCTACACCTTC. Translation: CSVVRGNYGYTF.